The sequence of this T cell receptor beta chain was determined in a study of vaccination and CD4 T cells after COVID-19 (dated by TCRdb to 2021 to 2024). Background for the entire study: Six males and four females were included in the convalescent cohort, with two Hispanic individuals, seven Caucasians, two Asians and one multiracial person represented. The time from the second vaccine dose to post-vaccine blood sampling had a median of roughly 72 days and ranged from roughly 13 to 241 days. Two doses of either the Pfizer-BioNTech BNT162b2 vaccine (n=8) or the Moderna mRNA-1273 vaccine (n=2) were administered to participants. Overlapping spike peptide pools from SARS-CoV-2 and from the common cold coronaviruses HCoV-NL63, HCoV-OC43 and HCoV-229E were used as culture stimuli. Control cultures used a CEFX viral epitope pool as positive control, an HIV-1 Nef peptide pool as negative control, or no peptide. In 10 COVID-19 convalescent patients and a handful of infection-naive healthy vaccine recipients, the spike-specific CD4+ TCR repertoire before mRNA vaccination was compared with the repertoire after mRNA vaccination. Post-COVID blood samples from convalescent patients were collected a median of roughly 100 days after diagnosis, with a range of 35 to 161 days. Results the study describes overall, beyond this receptor: Relatively few convalescent patients were included in the study, and early timepoints after natural infection were not analyzed. Of the vaccine-specific clones in convalescent patients, 304 of 307, or nearly all, reacted only to SARS-CoV-2 spike and did not cross-react with common cold coronaviruses. Although the median number of SARS-CoV-2-reactive clonotypes went up from around 20 after infection to roughly 40 after vaccination, the increase was not significant. Among the post-vaccine SARS-CoV-2-reactive clones in convalescent patients, a median 86.3% showed up only after vaccination, which suggests vaccine-specific priming.

To note about this clonotype: What this receptor recognizes is not known. Base qualities are not recorded, but no much larger clone differs from it by a single base.

The label giving this sample's treatment or condition can be read as: roughly ten-day PBMC culture with coronavirus spike peptide pools or control peptides (ViraFEST assay). To expand antigen-specific T cells with peptide pools and then pick out the expanded clonotypes through TCR sequencing, the study relied on the ViraFEST assay. Healthy vaccine recipients had no prior SARS-CoV-2 infection, confirmed by negative nucleocapsid antibody tests before and after vaccination. PBMCs were cultured at a few million per well in IMDM supplemented with approximately 5.3% human AB serum and about 9.6 IU/ml IL-2, with approximately 11 ug/ml peptide pools added. On days 3 and 7, half of the culture medium was replaced with fresh IL-2-containing medium. CD4+ T cells were isolated after less than twelve days of culture through negative selection using the EasySep CD4+ T cell isolation kit. Ficoll-Paque Plus gradient centrifugation was used to isolate PBMCs from whole blood, and the isolated PBMCs were then either used fresh or cryopreserved at -140C. Each culture condition was generally run in triplicate wells.

Trimming accounts for 3 bases at V and 6 bases at J, while the number of junction bases matched to no gene is 3. Taken from cysteine to phenylalanine, the CDR3 has 15 residues. The kept DNA is CDR3 alone, 45 bases in frame from the first base. The germline V gene sets CDR1 to MNHNS and CDR2 to SASEGT. Libraries were made using PCR. At the Johns Hopkins FTIC core, DNA from the cultured CD4+ T cells underwent TCR sequencing with the Oncomine TCR Beta short-read assay. Genomic DNA was extracted from the cultured CD4+ T cells with the QIAamp micro DNA kit. The Oncomine TCR Beta libraries from cultured CD4+ T cells were pooled using unique dual indexes and then sequenced on an Illumina iSeq 100. On the authors' methods: Non-productive sequences were removed, and CDR3s not starting with C, not ending with F or W, or shorter than 7 amino acids were discarded. The MANAFEST web application identified antigen-specific clonotypes by comparing peptide-stimulated wells against reference wells and other culture wells. An FDR below 0.05, an odds ratio above 5, and a productive frequency above 0.1% in at least two of three replicate wells were required for clones to be considered positive. Clonotypes that were significantly expanded in both SARS-CoV-2 spike wells and at least one common cold coronavirus spike condition were defined as cross-reactive. Similarity between CDR3 sequences was evaluated in R version 3.6.1 using Levenshtein distances (stringdist) and unrooted phylogenetic trees (ape). Using fastp at Q25 and MiXCR, TCRdb reprocessed the public reads and kept productive beta chains. Records with the same CDR3 protein are collapsed into one entry carrying the most frequent genes and DNA. Here the V and J calls rest on TCRdb's processing, not on the authors' analysis. Counted in this sample were approximately 23,000 distinct CDR3 sequences; 50% of them appeared once. Of the sample, approximately 28% is held by the ten largest clones.

The chain links TRBV6-1 with TRBJ1-4; 11 nucleotides in the junction match TRBD1. Here the sequenced sample was CD4+ T cells from blood, cultured in vitro, taken before SARS-CoV-2 vaccination. This TCR derives from a human donor who received a COVID-19 vaccine. The DNA sequence follows: TGTGCCAGCAGTGATAGGGGACAGGGGGATGAAAAACTGTTTTTT. The resulting protein is CASSDRGQGDEKLFF.